These 17 T cell receptor beta chains were all obtained from the same sample, sequenced in a study of cytomegalovirus exposure and HLA in healthy donors. The PCR ran on 60 Vbeta and 13 Jbeta primers. Sequencing used immunoSEQ multiplex PCR; TCRdb keeps in-frame clones, though not all of them. The data show approximately 100,000 clones, 79% seen once. Sequenced: PBMCs. The receptors come from a female donor in good health and CMV-seropositive.

The chain carries TRBV27 and TRBJ2-3; the match to TRBD2 covers 11 bases. This CDR3 contains 15 residues. V lost 7 bases and J lost 1; bases outside the gene matches: 4. Germline lookup yields CDR1 MNHEY and CDR2 SMNVEV (reference sequence). The CDR3 region is CASKPGLAGTDTQYF. CDR3 bases: TGTGCCAGCAAACCGGGACTAGCGGGCACAGATACGCAGTATTTT.

The V call is TRBV18, the J call TRBJ2-3, with no clear D. CDR3 length equals 15 residues. Germline CDR1 is KGHSH and CDR2 is LQKENI. V lost 0 bases, J lost 2 bases, and 9 bases lay in between. CDR3 DNA sequence: TGTGCCAGCTCACCACCGGGCTACGCCACAGATACGCAGTATTTT. This sequence encodes CASSPPGYATDTQYF.

The rearrangement joins TRBV5-4 to TRBJ1-2, with D perhaps matching TRBD1 (5 bases). Trimming stripped 5 bases from V and 2 bases from J, with 28 bases between. Germline CDR1 SGHNT, CDR2 YYREEE (reference sequence). This CDR3 region has 19 residues. CDR3 residues: CASSHLGVIGVGGNYGYTF. CDR3 bases: TGTGCCAGCAGTCACCTCGGGGTGATTGGGGTTGGGGGGAACTATGGCTACACCTTC.

J is TRBJ1-3 and V is TRBV30; no definite D call. Germline lookup yields CDR1 GTSNPN and CDR2 SVGIG (reference sequence). Trimming took off 4 bases at V and 0 bases at J, with 10 bases between the two ends. This CDR3 is 14 amino acids long. The chain's CDR3 is CAWTTGFSGNTIYF. DNA for the CDR3: TGTGCCTGGACCACGGGTTTCTCTGGAAACACCATATATTTT.

This rearrangement joins TRBV5-1 to TRBJ1-1, with D possibly being TRBD1 (5 bases). The CDR3 totals 15 residues. Trimming removed 8 bases at V and 1 base at J, with 18 bases between. Germline V gene data show CDR1 as SGHRS and CDR2 as YFSETQ. This CDR3 reads CASGEQVTSNTEAFF. CDR3 bases: TGCGCCAGTGGTGAACAGGTGACATCGAACACTGAAGCTTTCTTT.

This clone has only a few counts. The rearrangement links TRBV5-6 to TRBJ1-1; D is unresolved. Germline V CDR1 and CDR2: SGHDT, YYEEEE. The length of the CDR3 is 14 residues. V gave up 5 bases and J gave up 1 base, with 12 bases separating them. The CDR3 nucleotides are TGTGCCAGCAGAAGAGGGCTCCAGAACACTGAAGCTTTCTTT. It translates to CASRRGLQNTEAFF.

The genes are TRBV5-4 and TRBJ2-5; 7 nucleotides line up with TRBD2. The CDR3 is made up of 15 amino acids. Germline CDR1 and CDR2: SGHNT and YYREEE (reference sequence). The junction had 7 bases not matched to a gene; V was cut back by 0 bases and J by 5 bases. CDR3 sequence: CASSLVTSPRETQYF. As DNA, the CDR3 is TGTGCCAGCAGCTTGGTGACTAGCCCACGGGAGACCCAGTACTTC.

V is TRBV7-2 and J is TRBJ2-3, with 7 bases lining up with TRBD2. Germline V gene lookup returns CDR1 SGHTA and CDR2 FQGNSA. This CDR3 is 13 amino acids long. V was pared by 1 base and J by 12 bases, with 7 bases of the junction left unmatched. The DNA for the CDR3 is TGTGCCAGCAGCTTAGGAGCCCTAGCGGCCCAGTATTTT. Protein: CASSLGALAAQYF.

This clone has a single count. This chain uses TRBV19 with TRBJ1-3; D not certain. The CDR3 consists of 15 residues. In germline, CDR1 is LNHDA, CDR2 SQIVND (reference sequence). Deletions cut 5 bases from V and 0 bases from J, with 11 bases between. The CDR3 loop is CASSPRELSGNTIYF. CDR3 nucleotide sequence: TGTGCCAGTAGTCCGCGGGAGCTCTCTGGAAACACCATATATTTT. Full variable domain (remainder filled in from reference TRBV19 and TRBJ1-3): DGGITQSPKYLFRKEGQNVTLSCEQNLNHDAMYWYRQDPGQGLRLIYYSQIVNDFQKGDIAEGYSVSREKKESFPLTVTSAQKNPTAFYLCASSPRELSGNTIYFGEGSWLTVV.

The CDR3 protein is CASSPERVSTDTQYF. The CDR3 bases are TGTGCCAGCTCACCAGAGAGGGTTAGCACAGATACGCAGTATTTT. V usage is TRBV18 and J usage is TRBJ2-3; possible D gene TRBD2, 5 bases. CDR1 KGHSH and CDR2 LQKENI come from the germline V gene. V was trimmed by 2 bases and J by 0 bases, leaving 9 bases between them. This CDR3 spans 15 amino acids. The variable domain in full, with the rest retrieved from reference TRBV18 and TRBJ2-3, is NAGVMQNPRHLVRRRGQEARLRCSPMKGHSHVYWYRQLPEEGLKFMVYLQKENIIDESGMPKERFSAEFPKEGPSILRIQQVVRGDSAAYFCASSPERVSTDTQYFGPGTRLTVL.

The rearrangement links TRBV15 to TRBJ2-3; 12 bases are a match to TRBD2. Trimming removed 0 bases from V and 7 bases from J; junction bases left unmatched: 5. Germline CDR1 and CDR2: LNHNV and YYDKDF (reference sequence). The CDR3 extends over 16 amino acids. For the CDR3, the DNA is TGTGCCACCAGCAGAGATCGACTAGCGGGGGCCCATACGCAGTATTTT. Translated: CATSRDRLAGAHTQYF. The full variable domain, in which reference TRBV15 and TRBJ2-3 provide the parts outside the CDR3, is DAMVIQNPRYQVTQFGKPVTLSCSQTLNHNVMYWYQQKSSQAPKLLFHYYDKDFNNEADTPDNFQSRRPNTSFCFLDIRSPGLGDTAMYLCATSRDRLAGAHTQYFGPGTRLTVL.

V gene TRBV10-3 combines with J gene TRBJ2-7; maybe TRBD2 (9 bases). This CDR3 has 15 amino acids. The germline CDR1 and CDR2 sequences are ENHRY and SYGVKD. V was shortened by 8 bases and J by 2 bases, with 19 bases between the two germline ends. The CDR3 sequence: CAIAGGTGAAYEQYF. The CDR3 DNA follows: TGTGCCATCGCGGGAGGGACAGGCGCAGCCTACGAGCAGTACTTC.

The chain joins TRBV5-1 to TRBJ1-2, with a tentative D call TRBD1 (5 bases). The germline V gene encodes CDR1 SGHRS and CDR2 YFSETQ. The CDR3 loop spans 15 amino acids. The V and J ends lost 0 bases and 3 bases respectively, with 12 bases between them. CDR3 protein: CASSLAQGGDYGYTF. The CDR3 DNA reads TGCGCCAGCAGCTTGGCCCAGGGAGGGGACTATGGCTACACCTTC.

The chain carries TRBV19 and TRBJ1-2; D not certain. V was shortened by 4 bases and J by 3 bases, with 9 bases between the two germline ends. CDR1 is LNHDA, CDR2 SQIVND, per germline (reference sequence). This CDR3 is 13 amino acids long. DNA of the CDR3: TGTGCCAGTAGTAGTTCGAGGGACTATGGCTACACCTTC. Translating gives CASSSSRDYGYTF. Complete variable domain (other parts from reference TRBV19 and TRBJ1-2): DGGITQSPKYLFRKEGQNVTLSCEQNLNHDAMYWYRQDPGQGLRLIYYSQIVNDFQKGDIAEGYSVSREKKESFPLTVTSAQKNPTAFYLCASSSSRDYGYTFGSGTRLTVV.

This clone was recorded a few times. The V call is TRBV30, the J call TRBJ2-1, with a weak D call TRBD1 (5 bases). The germline V gene has CDR1 GTSNPN and CDR2 SVGIG (reference sequence). The ends were cut back, 4 bases at V and 4 bases at J, with 20 bases in the middle. The CDR3 is made up of 16 amino acids. CDR3: CAWTPADRGAYNEQFF. The CDR3, as DNA: TGTGCCTGGACTCCCGCGGATAGGGGTGCTTACAATGAGCAGTTCTTC.

As regards this clone: No conserved phenylalanine or tryptophan ends this CDR3, so it is likely a read error. This chain links TRBV7-8 with TRBJ1-2; no firm D call. Germline V gene data show CDR1 as SGHVS and CDR2 as FQNEAQ. Trimming shortened V by 1 base and J by 2 bases, and 5 bases separated the two germline ends. The CDR3 length is 13 residues. CDR3 bases: TGTGCCAGCAGCTTAGGAAGAAACTATGGCTACACCCTC. Protein: CASSLGRNYGYTL.

V gene TRBV6-4 combines with J gene TRBJ2-6, with D possibly being TRBD1 (6 bases). Germline CDR1 MRHNA, CDR2 SNTAGT. V lost 6 bases and J lost 3, with 12 bases in between. The length of the CDR3 is 15 residues. CDR3 in DNA: TGTGCCAGCAGCCTACAGGGAGATGGGGCCAACGTCCTGACTTTC. This sequence encodes CASSLQGDGANVLTF.